This T cell receptor (beta chain) was retrieved from a study of T-cell memory formation after mild COVID-19. The wider study: For the most part, TCR clusters were specific to one donor.

A single record per CDR3 protein comes from TCRdb applying MiXCR to the 5' RACE reads. The sample records tens of thousands of distinct CDR3 sequences, about 7.3% being singletons. The germline CDR1 and CDR2 sequences are MNHEY and SVGEGT. The V end was cut by 6 bases, the J end by 9 bases, with 12 bases between. The CDR3 loop spans 12 amino acids. This clonotype appeared a few times. Sequenced: PBMCs or a T cell subset sorted from them (not recorded which). The chain uses TRBV6-2 or TRBV6-3 and TRBJ1-5; D remains ambiguous. This receptor was identified in a man aged 18 to 29 who had mild COVID-19 (a few samples of this study predate the infection). Cell type and time point are not known. The CDR3, as DNA: TGTGCCAGCAGCCCGGACCTGGGGCCCCAGCATTTT. Residues: CASSPDLGPQHF.